The rows below give T cell receptor beta chains drawn from one sample of a study of siplizumab effects on memory and regulatory T cells. The repertoire was sequenced with immunoSEQ multiplex PCR; TCRdb's copy has only in-frame clones and lacks some. The data contain over 100,000 clones, roughly 92% of them singletons. The sequenced sample consisted of CD4+ T cells sorted from blood. Receptors were obtained from a human donor in good health. Both conserved end residues are trimmed from each CDR3.

cdr3_length,v_call,j_call,cdr3_aa
12,TRBV28,TRBJ2-1,ATRGAGVLNEQF
10,TRBV19,TRBJ1-4,ASSIRQGKLF
10,TRBV6-4,TRBJ2-5,ASSDPGETQY
15,TRBV5-1,TRBJ1-1,ASSPREPLFLSTEAF
11,TRBV28,TRBJ2-7,ASSRPRGYEQY
13,TRBV4-1,TRBJ2-7,ASSLVPGTPTEQY
13,TRBV5-8,TRBJ1-4,ASSLFAVLDEKLF
12,TRBV10-2,TRBJ1-5,ASRRAGRGQPQH
11,TRBV2,TRBJ1-6,ASSGQPNSPLH
13,TRBV16,TRBJ2-7,ASSQSNPGVHEQY
11,TRBV12-1,TRBJ2-7,ASRNTVTYEQY
12,TRBV4-2,TRBJ2-3,ASSQDWFSDTQY
13,TRBV28,TRBJ2-1,ASSAGTGIYNEQF
14,TRBV4-1,TRBJ2-1,ASSQTFTSGSNEQF
14,TRBV27,TRBJ2-1,ASSLSQGEAYNEQF
13,TRBV9,TRBJ2-5,ASSARLGFQETQY
9,TRBV6-1,TRBJ2-1,ASSLGGEQF
15,TRBV15,TRBJ2-5,ATSSKKMDRIQETQY
12,TRBV9,TRBJ1-1,ASSASRVGTEAF
13,TRBV11-3,TRBJ2-1,ASSVHLVAGNEQF
12,TRBV2,TRBJ2-2,ATRGGSNTGELF
15,TRBV15,TRBJ2-5,ATSRAEWTSGQETQY
12,TRBV10-2,TRBJ2-7,ASSKEGPLHEQY
12,TRBV7-3,TRBJ2-3,ASSSGWSSRTQY
13,TRBV5-1,TRBJ2-3,ASQKTGQGLDTQY
14,TRBV5-5,TRBJ2-7,ASSPDPTRGGFEQY
13,TRBV6-1,TRBJ2-1,ASRSAGTGNNEQF
15,TRBV5-6,TRBJ1-1,ASSPAPRLTRAFGGF